The clone carrying this TCR beta chain was detected a few times. The target antigen is unknown. Unique molecular identifiers featured in how the TCRbeta library was prepared. From the PCR reads, TCRdb called clonotypes with MiXCR, one entry per CDR3 protein. The table has some 310,000 distinct CDR3 sequences, 20% to 30% seen once. This entry belongs to a study of T-cell reconstitution after alpha-beta-depleted transplantation in children. Germline CDR1 is PRHDT and CDR2 is FYEKMQ (reference sequence). V was clipped by 6 bases and J by 6 bases; unmatched bases: 8. The CDR3 is 13 residues long. Findings and limits, study-wide: Several hundred expanded graft clones reportedly were the source of alpha-beta T cells about two months after transplant. Surviving recipient T cells and thymic progenitors accounted for the high day-60 TCRbeta diversity observed in some patients. Counts and diversity of T cells one year after transplant came mostly from newly produced T cells.

The source was PBMCs, mostly from graft donor cells, collected 180 days after TCRalphabeta/CD19-depleted stem cell transplant. V gene TRBV13 combines with J gene TRBJ2-7; 7 positions agree with TRBD1. This receptor was identified in a male patient younger than 18 who had a stem cell transplant for acute lymphoblastic leukemia, so the T cells may come from the graft donor. The CDR3 spells CASRSAGTAEQYF. Here the CDR3 DNA reads TGTGCCAGCAGGTCAGCCGGGACAGCCGAGCAGTACTTC.